The rows below give T cell receptor beta chains drawn from one sample of a study of regulatory and conventional T cells in RAG deficiency. Generated by immunoSEQ multiplex PCR, the TCRdb table keeps only in-frame clones and is missing some. Found here are about 30,000 clones, roughly 96% of them singletons; the top ten hold about 0.4%. These data also featured in a second study, about regulatory T cells.

Sequencing used CD25- CD4+ T cells sorted from blood. All receptors come from a human donor in good health. Each CDR3 is given with its conserved first and last residue. Fields, in order: J gene, CDR3 length, V gene, D gene, CDR3 DNA, CDR3 protein. The D gene is left open where the match is weak.

J gene: TRBJ1-2; CDR3 length: 13; V gene: TRBV11-2; D gene: NA; CDR3 DNA: TGTGCCAGCAGCACGTTCCGGGACTATGGCTACACCTTC; CDR3 protein: CASSTFRDYGYTF
J gene: TRBJ1-5; CDR3 length: 16; V gene: TRBV5-5; D gene: NA; CDR3 DNA: TGTGCCAGCAGCTTGGACAGGGTGGACGGCAATCAGCCCCAGCATTTT; CDR3 protein: CASSLDRVDGNQPQHF
J gene: TRBJ2-5; CDR3 length: 12; V gene: TRBV29-1; D gene: NA; CDR3 DNA: TGCAGCGTACAACCGGGGTGGGAGACCCAGTACTTC; CDR3 protein: CSVQPGWETQYF
J gene: TRBJ1-5; CDR3 length: 17; V gene: TRBV18; D gene: TRBD1; CDR3 DNA: TGTGCCAGCTCGGACAGGGGGCACACGTCGGTCGGTCAGCCCCAGCATTTT; CDR3 protein: CASSDRGHTSVGQPQHF
J gene: TRBJ1-3; CDR3 length: 17; V gene: TRBV15; D gene: NA; CDR3 DNA: TGTGCCACCAGCAGAGATCCAGGCCACGCATCTGGAAACACCATATATTTT; CDR3 protein: CATSRDPGHASGNTIYF
J gene: TRBJ2-3; CDR3 length: 12; V gene: TRBV7-2; D gene: TRBD2; CDR3 DNA: TGTGCCAGCAGCTATGGGGGGGGTACGCAGTATTTT; CDR3 protein: CASSYGGGTQYF
J gene: TRBJ2-7; CDR3 length: 15; V gene: TRBV30; D gene: NA; CDR3 DNA: TGTGCCTGGAGTGGACAGGCCCAAACGTCGTACGAGCAGTACTTC; CDR3 protein: CAWSGQAQTSYEQYF
J gene: TRBJ1-6; CDR3 length: 14; V gene: TRBV2; D gene: NA; CDR3 DNA: TGTGCCAGCACCCTTACGAAGGGGAATTCACCCCTCCACTTT; CDR3 protein: CASTLTKGNSPLHF
J gene: TRBJ1-3; CDR3 length: 15; V gene: TRBV6-5; D gene: NA; CDR3 DNA: TGTGCCAGCGGTACCGACAGCCGCTCTGGAAACACCATATATTTT; CDR3 protein: CASGTDSRSGNTIYF
J gene: TRBJ1-4; CDR3 length: 14; V gene: TRBV5-1; D gene: NA; CDR3 DNA: TGCGCCAGCAGCTTGCTAGGGAGAAGTGAAAAACTGTTTTTT; CDR3 protein: CASSLLGRSEKLFF
J gene: TRBJ2-5; CDR3 length: 18; V gene: TRBV15; D gene: TRBD2; CDR3 DNA: TGTGCCACCAGCAGGGCCTGGGGGAGCGGGGGGCGGGAAGAGACCCAGTACTTC; CDR3 protein: CATSRAWGSGGREETQYF
J gene: TRBJ2-7; CDR3 length: 13; V gene: TRBV5-4; D gene: NA; CDR3 DNA: TGTGCCAGCACCTTCGGGGGGCGCAACGAGCAGTACTTC; CDR3 protein: CASTFGGRNEQYF
J gene: TRBJ1-1; CDR3 length: 14; V gene: TRBV5-1; D gene: TRBD1; CDR3 DNA: TGCGCCAGCAGCTTTACCGGGACAGGGACTGAAGCTTTCTTT; CDR3 protein: CASSFTGTGTEAFF
J gene: TRBJ2-6; CDR3 length: 15; V gene: TRBV30; D gene: NA; CDR3 DNA: TGTGCCTCCCCAAGGGGTCTCTCTGGGGCCAACGTCCTGACTTTC; CDR3 protein: CASPRGLSGANVLTF
J gene: TRBJ2-7; CDR3 length: 15; V gene: TRBV13; D gene: TRBD2; CDR3 DNA: TGTGCCAGCAGCTTAAGGGGACTACCGCCTTGGGAGCAGTACTTC; CDR3 protein: CASSLRGLPPWEQYF
J gene: TRBJ1-4; CDR3 length: 15; V gene: TRBV6-5; D gene: NA; CDR3 DNA: TGTGCCAGCAGCCGAGACAGGTCAACTAATGAAAAACTGTTTTTT; CDR3 protein: CASSRDRSTNEKLFF
J gene: TRBJ1-2; CDR3 length: 14; V gene: TRBV5-1; D gene: TRBD1; CDR3 DNA: TGCGCCAGCAGCTACAGGGGGCGCAGCTATGGCTACACCTTC; CDR3 protein: CASSYRGRSYGYTF
J gene: TRBJ1-1; CDR3 length: 15; V gene: TRBV5-1; D gene: TRBD1; CDR3 DNA: TGCGCCAGCGGTGCCGGGACAGGGGGTTTCACTGAAGCTTTCTTT; CDR3 protein: CASGAGTGGFTEAFF
J gene: TRBJ1-6; CDR3 length: 16; V gene: TRBV30; D gene: NA; CDR3 DNA: TGTGCCTGGAGTTATGAGACGGCCAGGTATAATTCACCCCTCCACTTT; CDR3 protein: CAWSYETARYNSPLHF
J gene: TRBJ1-2; CDR3 length: 14; V gene: TRBV19; D gene: TRBD1; CDR3 DNA: TGTGCCAGTAGCGACAGGGCCTCTAACTATGGCTACACCTTC; CDR3 protein: CASSDRASNYGYTF